Listed below are T cell receptor beta chains from one sample, sequenced in a study of blood T cell repertoires in COVID-19. This table comes from immunoSEQ multiplex PCR, and its TCRdb copy is limited to in-frame clones, with some not included. This table has around 80,000 clones, 65% to 85% appearing once. Sequencing used peripheral blood. These receptor sequences come from a woman older than 75 with acute or convalescent COVID-19. CDR3s include the opening cysteine and the closing phenylalanine or tryptophan. A D gene is named only where the DNA matches it firmly. The listing skips clone size in some rows; elsewhere it reads once, few, many or a size class.

cdr3_length j_call d_call v_call clone_size cdr3_nt cdr3_aa
15 TRBJ2-3 TRBD1 TRBV5-4 few TGTGCCAGCAGCCCAGACAGGGCCAGCACAGATACGCAGTATTTT CASSPDRASTDTQYF
14 TRBJ2-7 TRBD1 TRBV11-1 NA TGTGCCAGCAGCACCGGACAGGGACGACACGAGCAGTACTTC CASSTGQGRHEQYF
14 TRBJ1-4 NA TRBV19 NA TGTGCCAGTAGTATGAGCACAACTAATGAAAAACTGTTTTTT CASSMSTTNEKLFF
15 TRBJ1-3 TRBD1 TRBV7-2 NA TGTGCCAGCAGCTCGACAGGACAGGGCGGAAACACCATATATTTT CASSSTGQGGNTIYF
15 TRBJ2-7 NA TRBV6-5 NA TGTGCCAGCAGTTACTCTTGGGAGCCCTCCTACGAGCAGTACTTC CASSYSWEPSYEQYF
16 TRBJ2-7 TRBD2 TRBV19 NA TGTGCCAGTAGTTCCACGGGGGGGGCGCTAACCTACGAGCAGTACTTC CASSSTGGALTYEQYF
12 TRBJ2-1 NA TRBV5-5 NA TGTGCCAGCAGCTACAGGGAGGGTGAGCAGTTCTTC CASSYREGEQFF
15 TRBJ2-5 NA TRBV5-1 NA TGCGCCAGCAGCTTGGCGCCGGGTAGGCAAGAGACCCAGTACTTC CASSLAPGRQETQYF
13 TRBJ1-2 NA TRBV6-5 NA TGTGCCAGCAGATCCACAGGGATCTATGGCTACACCTTC CASRSTGIYGYTF
14 TRBJ2-3 TRBD1 TRBV29-1 NA TGCAGCGTCGATCGGACAGGGGTTGGAGATACGCAGTATTTT CSVDRTGVGDTQYF
14 TRBJ2-2 NA TRBV4-3 many TGCGCCAGCAGCCAGACAGGTGTCACCGGGGAGCTGTTTTTT CASSQTGVTGELFF
16 TRBJ2-3 NA TRBV4-1 medium-sized TGCGCCAGCAGCCAAGCCCAAGACAGGTTTATCGATACGCAGTATTTT CASSQAQDRFIDTQYF
16 TRBJ2-1 TRBD1 TRBV7-2 NA TGTGCCAGCAGTAAAGAGGTCCGGACAGGGTTCGATGAGCAGTTCTTC CASSKEVRTGFDEQFF
16 TRBJ1-4 NA TRBV5-1 NA TGCGCCAGCAGCTTGGAGTGGGGCAGGGAAGGTGAAAAACTGTTTTTT CASSLEWGREGEKLFF
13 TRBJ2-5 NA TRBV19 many TGTGCCAGTAGTATGGACTTGGGGGAGACCCAGTACTTC CASSMDLGETQYF
13 TRBJ1-2 NA TRBV2 NA TGTGCCAGCAGTGCCAACAGTTACTATGGCTACACCTTC CASSANSYYGYTF
16 TRBJ2-5 NA TRBV10-1 NA TGCGCCAGCAGTGATGGTGTTTCATCAGGGCAAGAGACCCAGTACTTC CASSDGVSSGQETQYF
16 TRBJ2-3 TRBD2 TRBV6-2/TRBV6-3 once TGTGCCAGCAGTTCGAGAACTAGCGGGAGCGAGAATACGCAGTATTTT CASSSRTSGSENTQYF
16 TRBJ2-6 TRBD1 TRBV19 NA TGTGCCAGTAGTTCCGGGACAGTCTCTGGGGCCAACGTCCTGACTTTC CASSSGTVSGANVLTF
14 TRBJ2-3 TRBD2 TRBV18 NA TGTGCCAGCGATATAGTAGCGGGATCAGATACGCAGTATTTT CASDIVAGSDTQYF
21 TRBJ2-7 NA TRBV21-1 NA TGTGCCAGCAGCAAAATCCCGAACGGGACTAGCGACCCGTTCTGCTCCTACGAGCAGTACTTC CASSKIPNGTSDPFCSYEQYF
12 TRBJ1-5 NA TRBV5-8 NA TGTGCCAGCAGCCACAACAATCAGCCCCAGCATTTT CASSHNNQPQHF
15 TRBJ2-1 TRBD2 TRBV5-4 once TGTGCCAGCACCCGGGGACTAGCGGGAGACAATGAGCAGTTCTTC CASTRGLAGDNEQFF
13 TRBJ2-3 NA TRBV7-9 NA TGTGCCAGCAGCCCCTCTAGCCCAGATACGCAGTATTTT CASSPSSPDTQYF
17 TRBJ2-2 NA TRBV9 NA TGTGCCAGCAGCGTAGATGGGGTGGCGGGATACGCCGGGGAGCTGTTTTTT CASSVDGVAGYAGELFF
17 TRBJ1-5 TRBD1 TRBV18 NA TGTGCCAGCTCACCTCCCGGGACAGGGAAAGGGGATCAGCCCCAGCATTTT CASSPPGTGKGDQPQHF
14 TRBJ2-7 TRBD1 TRBV18 NA TGTGCCAGCTCACGACAGGGGCTAAGATCCGAGCAGTACTTC CASSRQGLRSEQYF
14 TRBJ2-7 NA TRBV7-9 NA TGTGCCAGCAGCTTAAGTATACTCTACTACGAGCAGTACTTC CASSLSILYYEQYF
11 TRBJ2-4 NA TRBV28 NA TGTGCCTGGGGCCAGGGTAACATTCAGTACTTC CAWGQGNIQYF
17 TRBJ2-2 TRBD2 TRBV7-2 NA TGTGCCAGCAGCTTAGTGGCTAGCGGGATAGGTACCGGGGAGCTGTTTTTT CASSLVASGIGTGELFF
16 TRBJ2-5 TRBD2 TRBV7-8 NA TGTGCCAGCAGCCCGGGTTACTTAGCGGGAGAAGAGACCCAGTACTTC CASSPGYLAGEETQYF
15 TRBJ1-3 TRBD1 TRBV28 NA TGTGCCAGCAGCCCCGGGACAGGGTCCGGAAACACCATATATTTT CASSPGTGSGNTIYF
14 TRBJ2-7 TRBD1 TRBV2 NA TGTGCCAGCAGAAAGACAGGGGTCGGCTACGAGCAGTACTTC CASRKTGVGYEQYF
15 TRBJ2-7 TRBD1 TRBV5-5 NA TGTGCCAGCAGCGACCGGGACAGGGGTTTGAACGAGCAGTACTTC CASSDRDRGLNEQYF
16 TRBJ1-6 NA TRBV5-6 NA TGTGCCAGCAGCCCGCGGGGGGGCTCCTATAATTCACCCCTCCACTTT CASSPRGGSYNSPLHF
14 TRBJ2-7 TRBD1 TRBV24-1 NA TGTGCCACCAGTGAGACAGGGGGGTCCTACGAGCAGTACTTC CATSETGGSYEQYF
16 TRBJ2-5 NA TRBV4-2 few TGTGCCAGCAGCCAAGTTGGAGCGGAAGGCCAAGAGACCCAGTACTTC CASSQVGAEGQETQYF
14 TRBJ1-4 NA TRBV19 NA TGTGCCAGTAGCCCCGGACAGCGGCATGAAAAACTGTTTTTT CASSPGQRHEKLFF
14 TRBJ2-5 NA TRBV5-1 NA TGCGCCAGCAGCTTTGATAGCGGTCAAGAGACCCAGTACTTC CASSFDSGQETQYF
15 TRBJ2-7 TRBD2 TRBV7-2 NA TGTGCCAGCAGCTTAAGTGCTAGCGGGACCTACGAGCAGTACTTC CASSLSASGTYEQYF
13 TRBJ2-5 TRBD2 TRBV29-1 NA TGCAGCGTTGGTGCGGGAGGAGGAGAGACCCAGTACTTC CSVGAGGGETQYF
13 TRBJ1-2 TRBD1 TRBV18 NA TGTGCCAGCTCAGCGACAGGGGGATATGGCTACACCTTC CASSATGGYGYTF
15 TRBJ2-3 NA TRBV6-6 once TGTGCCAGCAGTAGACTGTCCATGGGCACAGATACGCAGTATTTT CASSRLSMGTDTQYF
14 TRBJ2-4 TRBD1 TRBV19 NA TGTGCCAGTAGTACCCAGACAGGGGGCAACATTCAGTACTTC CASSTQTGGNIQYF
15 TRBJ2-7 TRBD2 TRBV4-1 once TGCGCCAGCAGCCAAGGACTAGCGGGGACCTACGAGCAGTACTTC CASSQGLAGTYEQYF
14 TRBJ1-2 NA TRBV18 NA TGTGCCAGCTCATCCTCAGGGGCGGGCTATGGCTACACCTTC CASSSSGAGYGYTF
20 TRBJ2-7 TRBD2 TRBV27 NA TGTGCCAGCAGTTTATATTCATCGGGCCGGGGACTAGGGAGCTCCTACGAGCAGTACTTC CASSLYSSGRGLGSSYEQYF